The next 32 T cell receptor beta chains were all read from a single sample in a study of blood T cells in healthy people across ages (dated by TCRdb to the mid-2010s). The library was obtained by 5' RACE. These reads were obtained on an Illumina HiSeq 2500. A second PCR of 7 to 11 cycles was run with a J-beta primer mix and a sample-barcoded 5' primer. TCRdb passed the public sequencing reads through fastp at Q25 and MiXCR, retaining productive beta sequences. Every entry covers one CDR3 protein and lists the most common genes and DNA from its rows. The sample contains 1.5 million to 1.8 million distinct CDR3 sequences, 35% to 45% of them found a single time. The ten most abundant clones make up 4% of the sample. Sequencing was carried out using blood. Receptors were obtained from a woman aged 18-29 years in good health.

The chain links TRBV14 to TRBJ2-2, with TRBD2 identical over 13 bases. The CDR3 is 17 amino acids. Germline CDR1 and CDR2: SGHDN and FVKESK. V was clipped by 5 bases and J by 5 bases; unmatched bases: 8. Written as DNA, the CDR3 is TGTGCCAGCAGCTCCCGGACTAGCGGGAGCGGTACCGGGGAGCTGTTTTTT. This encodes CASSSRTSGSGTGELFF.

This clonotype was seen at least ten times. The gene calls are TRBV7-2 and TRBJ1-1; no definite D call. V shed 1 base and J shed 2 bases, with 8 bases lying between them. The CDR3 is 14 residues long. Germline V gene sequence: CDR1 SGHTA, CDR2 FQGNSA. The DNA for the CDR3 is TGTGCCAGCAGCTTAGATCCAGGCAACACTGAAGCTTTCTTT. This encodes CASSLDPGNTEAFF.

About this clonotype: With a much larger clone just one base away, this may be a read error. The chain carries TRBV20-1 and TRBJ1-4; unclear D gene. V was pared by 1 base and J by 6 bases, with 15 bases between. The CDR3 loop spans 15 amino acids. Germline V lookup: CDR1 DFQATT, CDR2 SNEGSKA (reference sequence). CDR3 in amino acids: CSARAYEEVDEKLFF. The CDR3 nucleotides are TGCAGTGCTAGAGCATACGAGGAGGTAGATGAAAAACTGTTTTTT.

Regarding this clonotype: One end of the junction fails to match germline, which may point to a read error. V gene TRBV20-1 combines with J gene TRBJ2-7, with D unresolved. CDR3 length equals 13 residues. Germline-derived CDR1 and CDR2 are DFQATT and SNEGSKA (reference sequence). In DNA, the CDR3 is TGCAGTGCTAGAGATCAGACTGAGTACGAGCTGTACTTC. It yields the protein CSARDQTEYELYF.

J is TRBJ1-1 and V is TRBV5-1; possibly TRBD1 for D (6 bases). CDR3 length: 15 amino acids. V was pared by 4 bases and J by 8 bases, with 21 bases between. CDR1 is SGHRS, CDR2 YFSETQ, per germline. The DNA for the CDR3 is TGCGCCAGCAGCGCCGACAGGCTTCGACTCCCAGAAGCTTTCTTT. Translating it yields CASSADRLRLPEAFF. Drawing the rest from reference TRBV5-1 and TRBJ1-1, the complete variable domain is KAGVTQTPRYLIKTRGQQVTLSCSPISGHRSVSWYQQTPGQGLQFLFEYFSETQRNKGNFPGRFSGRQFSNSRSEMNVSTLELGDSALYLCASSADRLRLPEAFFGQGTRLTVV.

The J gene is TRBJ2-6, the V gene TRBV3-1; the D is unclear. Germline V gene data show CDR1 as LGHDT and CDR2 as YNNKEL (reference sequence). CDR3 length equals 16 residues. Trimming pared 4 bases from V and 0 bases from J, leaving 10 bases between. In nucleotides, the CDR3 is TGTGCCAGCAGCCCCCTGATGGGCTCTGGGGCCAACGTCCTGACTTTC. Its protein is CASSPLMGSGANVLTF.

The sample holds one count of this clonotype. V and J are TRBV12-3 or TRBV12-4 and TRBJ2-1; 13 bases are shared with TRBD2. With 6 bases clipped from V and 7 bases from J, the junction kept 12 bases outside the gene matches. This CDR3 has 17 amino acids. This CDR3 is CASRSLSGTSGVNEQFF. The DNA of the CDR3 is TGTGCCAGCAGATCCCTCTCCGGGACTAGCGGGGTTAATGAGCAGTTCTTC.

The rearrangement joins TRBV9 to TRBJ1-2; D might be TRBD1 (6 bases). The germline V gene has CDR1 SGDLS and CDR2 YYNGEE. V was pared by 0 bases and J by 6 bases, with 9 bases between. This CDR3 comprises 13 residues. CDR3 loop: CASSVAPGDGYTF. The DNA of the CDR3 is TGTGCCAGCAGCGTAGCGCCAGGGGATGGCTACACCTTC. Complete variable domain (other parts from reference TRBV9 and TRBJ1-2): DSGVTQTPKHLITATGQRVTLRCSPRSGDLSVYWYQQSLDQGLQFLIQYYNGEERAKGNILERFSAQQFPDLHSELNLSSLELGDSALYFCASSVAPGDGYTFGSGTRLTVV.

CDR3 sequence reads: CSAKGSGELETQYF. The CDR3 nucleotides read TGCAGTGCGAAGGGATCCGGCGAGTTAGAGACCCAGTACTTC. The chain combines TRBV20-1 with TRBJ2-5; D not certain. The CDR3 runs to 14 residues. V lost 6 bases and J lost 4, with 18 bases in between. Germline V CDR1 and CDR2: DFQATT, SNEGSKA (reference sequence).

In this sample, this clonotype turned up a few times. The chain recombines TRBV6-2 or TRBV6-3 with TRBJ2-7; D gene unclear. The V end lost 2 bases, the J end lost 0 bases, and 8 bases lay between the germline ends. Germline lookup yields CDR1 MNHEY and CDR2 SVGEGT. This CDR3 comprises 14 residues. This chain's CDR3 is CASSYLGYSYEQYF. CDR3 sequence (DNA): TGTGCCAGCAGTTACCTGGGGTACTCCTACGAGCAGTACTTC.

The rearrangement joins TRBV12-3 or TRBV12-4 to TRBJ2-3; TRBD2 might be the D (5 bases). V lost 6 bases to trimming and J lost 3 bases, with 16 bases between them. This CDR3 has 15 residues. The DNA of the CDR3 is TGTGCCAGCAGCCGAGGGAGCGGAGGAACAGATACGCAGTATTTT. Translating it yields CASSRGSGGTDTQYF.

The gene calls are TRBV27 and TRBJ1-1, with 9 bases matching TRBD1. Germline V gene sequence: CDR1 MNHEY, CDR2 SMNVEV (reference sequence). There are 14 residues in the CDR3. The V segment lost 1 base and the J segment 7 bases; nucleotides outside the gene matches: 4. The CDR3 region has the DNA TGTGCCAGCAGTTTATTAGGACAGGGGAGTGAAGCTTTCTTT. Translated, it gives CASSLLGQGSEAFF.

The V gene is TRBV18, the J gene TRBJ1-5, with 8 nucleotides matching TRBD1. With V trimmed by 6 bases and J by 8 bases, 12 bases remained unmatched. Germline V CDR1 and CDR2: KGHSH, LQKENI. The CDR3 has 15 residues. This chain's CDR3 is CASSSSQGAWKPQHF. The CDR3 nucleotides are TGTGCCAGCTCCTCCTCGCAGGGGGCTTGGAAGCCCCAGCATTTT.

The genes are TRBV24-1 and TRBJ2-3, with TRBD2 matching over 10 bases. This CDR3 comprises 17 residues. The germline gives CDR1 KGHDR, CDR2 SFDVKD. J lost 2 bases, V lost 3 bases, and 7 bases had no gene match. The CDR3 reads CATSDAASGSVTDTQYF. The CDR3 DNA reads TGTGCCACCAGTGATGCGGCTAGCGGGAGTGTCACAGATACGCAGTATTTT.

This chain uses TRBV10-3 with TRBJ2-1; 7 nucleotides align to TRBD2. Germline V CDR1 and CDR2: ENHRY, SYGVKD. Unmatched junction bases numbered 3, after V lost 2 bases and J lost 2 bases. The CDR3 has 15 residues. The CDR3 coding sequence is TGTGCCATCAGTGAGCCTAGCGGAACCTACAATGAGCAGTTCTTC. Translated: CAISEPSGTYNEQFF.

The chain employs TRBV12-3 or TRBV12-4 and TRBJ2-3, with TRBD2 matching 8 bases. The length of the CDR3 is 15 residues. Losses at the gene ends were 5 bases for V and 2 bases for J; bases not matched to a gene: 6. CDR3 residues: CASSPTRGATDTQYF. For the CDR3, the DNA is TGTGCCAGCAGTCCAACGCGGGGGGCCACAGATACGCAGTATTTT.

This clonotype appeared many times. The chain carries TRBV7-9 and TRBJ2-2; no firm D call. This CDR3 spans 12 amino acids. V lost 5 bases and J 3 bases, leaving 4 bases between the germline ends. Per the germline V gene, CDR1 is SEHNR and CDR2 is FQNEAQ (reference sequence). CDR3 protein: CASSPYTGELFF. The DNA of the CDR3 is TGTGCCAGCAGCCCGTACACCGGGGAGCTGTTTTTT. The full variable domain, with the rest looked up from reference TRBV7-9 and TRBJ2-2, is DTGVSQNPRHKITKRGQNVTFRCDPISEHNRLYWYRQTLGQGPEFLTYFQNEAQLEKSRLLSDRFSAERPKGSFSTLEIQRTEQGDSAMYLCASSPYTGELFFGEGSRLTVL.

The gene calls are TRBV13 and TRBJ2-2; 8 nucleotides agree with TRBD1. In germline, CDR1 is PRHDT, CDR2 FYEKMQ (reference sequence). The J segment lost 6 bases and the V segment lost 3 bases, leaving 9 bases of the junction unmatched. CDR3 length: 16 amino acids. CDR3 in DNA: TGTGCCAGCAGCTTTCGGACAGGGAAGGGCGCCGGGGAGCTGTTTTTT. This encodes CASSFRTGKGAGELFF.

The V gene is TRBV5-6, the J gene TRBJ1-2; D gene unclear. The CDR3 runs 15 residues. V lost 1 base and J lost 0, with 10 bases in between. Germline V gene sequence: CDR1 SGHDT, CDR2 YYEEEE. The CDR3 sequence: CASSLRLRTNYGYTF. CDR3 sequence (DNA): TGTGCCAGCAGCTTGAGGTTGCGGACTAACTATGGCTACACCTTC.

The J gene is TRBJ2-5, the V gene TRBV7-2, with D possibly being TRBD1 (6 bases). The CDR3 has 15 residues. Germline loops: CDR1 SGHTA, CDR2 FQGNSA. V lost 7 bases and J lost 4, with 19 bases in between. The CDR3 sequence: CASTKLIARGETQYF. CDR3 nucleotides: TGTGCCAGCACCAAGCTTATAGCCAGGGGAGAGACCCAGTACTTC.

This clonotype was picked up a small number of times. The chain links TRBV6-2 or TRBV6-3 to TRBJ2-1; D is unclear. This CDR3 has 15 residues. The V gene lost 2 bases and the J gene lost 4 bases, with 12 bases spanning the gap. Germline-derived CDR1 and CDR2 are MNHEY and SVGEGT. CDR3 bases: TGTGCCAGCAGTTACGGCCAGGTGGGTTACAATGAGCAGTTCTTC. Translating it yields CASSYGQVGYNEQFF.

The sample holds one count of this clonotype. A much larger clone is a single base away; this may be a read error. This CDR3 is missing its conserved last phenylalanine or tryptophan, likely due to a read error. The gene calls are TRBV7-9 and TRBJ2-3; 13 bases agree with TRBD2. The length of the CDR3 is 16 residues. J gave up 5 bases and V 5 bases, and 7 bases lay outside the gene matches. CDR1 and CDR2 (germline): SEHNR, FQNEAQ (reference sequence). The CDR3 loop reads CASSPGLAGVGDTQYY. The CDR3 DNA follows: TGTGCCAGCAGCCCTGGACTAGCGGGGGTTGGAGATACGCAGTATTAT.

This sequence joins TRBV7-3 and TRBJ2-3; weak D call: TRBD2 (6 bases). V shed 5 bases and J shed 1 base, with 16 bases lying between them. The CDR3 loop spans 16 amino acids. Per germline, CDR1 SGHTA and CDR2 FQGTGA. DNA of the CDR3: TGTGCCAGCAGCCTATCGCGGGACTCCGGCACAGATACGCAGTATTTT. This translates into CASSLSRDSGTDTQYF.

The V and J genes are TRBV25-1 and TRBJ1-1; a possible D gene is TRBD1 (6 bases). This CDR3 has 13 residues. The germline gives CDR1 MGHDK, CDR2 SYGVNS. With 6 bases removed from V and 4 bases from J, the gap between germline ends came to 12 bases. The DNA for the CDR3 is TGTGCCAGCAGGGAAACAGGGTTCACTGAAGCTTTCTTT. It yields the protein CASRETGFTEAFF.

The CDR3 region is CASGVSGTTDTQYF. Written as DNA, the CDR3 is TGTGCCAGCGGGGTTAGCGGGACTACAGATACGCAGTATTTT. The gene calls are TRBV9 and TRBJ2-3; TRBD2 aligns across 8 bases. Looked up from germline, CDR1 is SGDLS and CDR2 is YYNGEE. The J segment lost 3 bases and the V segment lost 7 bases, leaving 7 bases of the junction unmatched. This CDR3 has 14 amino acids.

The rearrangement uses TRBV12-3 or TRBV12-4 and TRBJ2-4; D unclear. V was trimmed by 1 base and J by 0 bases, leaving 10 bases between them. The CDR3 loop spans 16 amino acids. The CDR3 DNA reads TGTGCCAGCAGTTTAGGTCAGGAGCTAGCCAAAAACATTCAGTACTTC. Encoded protein: CASSLGQELAKNIQYF.

This clonotype turned up a few times. The V call is TRBV7-8, the J call TRBJ1-2; D is undetermined. V was cut by 0 bases and J by 2 bases, with 10 bases left in between. This CDR3 is 15 amino acids long. The germline gives CDR1 SGHVS, CDR2 FQNEAQ. The CDR3 DNA reads as TGTGCCAGCAGCTTAGCGCCCCTAGGCAACTATGGCTACACCTTC. This translates into CASSLAPLGNYGYTF. The full variable domain, its missing parts supplied by reference TRBV7-8 and TRBJ1-2, is GAGVSQSPRYKVAKRGQDVALRCDPISGHVSLFWYQQALGQGPEFLTYFQNEAQLDKSGLPSDRFFAERPEGSVSTLKIQRTQQEDSAVYLCASSLAPLGNYGYTFGSGTRLTVV.

The chain employs TRBV29-1 and TRBJ2-1; TRBD1 agrees at 7 bases. CDR3 length: 14 residues. Germline-derived CDR1 and CDR2 are SQVTM and ANQGSEA. V shed 7 bases, J shed 10 bases, and the junction held 16 bases outside the gene matches. CDR3 in amino acids: CSGTKTGPPYEQFF. The CDR3 DNA is TGCAGCGGAACAAAGACAGGGCCCCCCTACGAGCAGTTCTTC.

V usage is TRBV6-6 and J usage is TRBJ1-5; D call uncertain. V dropped 2 bases and J dropped 7 bases, with 18 bases sitting between them. The CDR3 sequence is 16 residues long. Germline CDR1 reads MNHNY; CDR2 reads SVGAGI (reference sequence). The CDR3 bases are TGTGCCAGCAGTTACATTTCGGTCAGGCAAGGACAGCCCCAGCATTTT. Protein product: CASSYISVRQGQPQHF.

The V and J genes are TRBV11-2 and TRBJ2-3, with D unresolved. V shed 4 bases and J shed 1 base, with 12 bases lying between them. The CDR3 length is 15 residues. Per the germline V gene, CDR1 is SGHAT and CDR2 is FQNNGV. The CDR3 sequence is CASSSVGQRTDTQYF. CDR3 in DNA: TGTGCCAGCAGCTCCGTTGGCCAACGCACAGATACGCAGTATTTT.

This clonotype has at least ten counts. The chain combines TRBV20-1 with TRBJ2-5, with 9 bases that match TRBD1. CDR3 length: 15 residues. CDR1 is DFQATT, CDR2 SNEGSKA, per germline (reference sequence). V shed 3 bases and J 2 bases; nucleotides not matched to a gene: 7. The CDR3 reads CSARQFGTGQETQYF. The CDR3 DNA reads as TGCAGTGCTAGGCAATTCGGGACAGGGCAAGAGACCCAGTACTTC.

As to this clonotype: A much larger clone lies one base from this, so it may be a read error. The V gene is TRBV12-3 or TRBV12-4, the J gene TRBJ2-1; a weak D match, TRBD2 (6 bases). CDR3 length equals 13 residues. Trimming stripped 2 bases from V and 13 bases from J, with 15 bases between. CDR3 residues: CASSLLVRETQFF. The CDR3 DNA sequence: TGTGCCAGCAGTTTACTAGTTCGGGAGACCCAGTTCTTC.